Shown below are 4 T cell receptor beta chains from a single sample sequenced in a study of regulatory T cells in long-lasting Graves disease. Investigators prepared the TCR beta libraries by applying iRepertoire HTBI primers and Arm-PCR of CDR3 regions. In TCRdb, the multiplex PCR reads were re-called with MiXCR into one record per CDR3 protein. This sample yields more than 350,000 distinct CDR3 sequences, of which about 15% are seen a single time; roughly a sixth belongs to the top ten. Time point here: newly diagnosed GD, antithyroid drugs for less than 3 months. Extracted PBMC RNA gave rise to the TCR library. These data were also reused for a study on T cells in Graves' hyperthyroidism and ophthalmopathy.

The specimen comprised peripheral blood mononuclear cells (PBMCs), sampled at new diagnosis, from a patient treated with antithyroid drugs. These receptors all stem from a woman in her twenties or thirties with Graves disease.

This clonotype occurred a few times. This chain uses TRBV9 with TRBJ2-6; 7 bases are a match to TRBD1. Germline values: CDR1 SGDLS, CDR2 YYNGEE. There are 17 residues in the CDR3. The ends lost 3 bases at V and 1 base at J; junction bases unmatched: 7. This CDR3 reads CASSATGTRSGANVLTF. CDR3 nucleotide sequence: TGTGCCAGCAGCGCGACAGGGACAAGATCTGGGGCCAACGTCCTGACTTTC.

There are many counts of this clonotype. The chain links TRBV4-1 to TRBJ2-7, with 8 bases that match TRBD2. The CDR3 sequence is 13 residues long. Germline trimming cut 9 bases from V and 6 bases from J; bases unmatched to any gene: 10. Per the germline V gene, CDR1 is MGHRA and CDR2 is YSYEKL. The CDR3 sequence is CASLDMAGGEQYF. In DNA form, the CDR3 reads TGCGCCAGTTTAGACATGGCGGGGGGCGAGCAGTACTTC.

Ten or more counts support this clonotype. This chain links TRBV7-6 with TRBJ2-1; TRBD2 agrees at 11 bases. The CDR3 is made up of 17 amino acids. Germline trimming cut 0 bases from V and 7 bases from J; bases unmatched to any gene: 8. Germline assignment: CDR1 SGHVS and CDR2 FNYEAQ. The CDR3 protein is CASSLAEEVAGGNEQFF. CDR3 DNA: TGTGCCAGCAGCTTAGCAGAGGAAGTAGCGGGAGGGAATGAGCAGTTCTTC.

Note on this clonotype: This may stem from a read error, because a much larger clone lies one nucleotide away. No conserved phenylalanine or tryptophan ends this CDR3, so it is likely a read error. V is TRBV7-9 and J is TRBJ2-7; D remains ambiguous. The CDR3 totals 13 residues. The ends were cut back, 5 bases at V and 2 bases at J, with 10 bases in the middle. Germline V CDR1 and CDR2: SEHNR, FQNEAQ (reference sequence). The CDR3 region has the DNA TGTGCCAGCAGCAAACGGACGGCCTACGAGCAGTACTCC. Translated, it gives CASSKRTAYEQYS.